A selection of T cell receptor beta chains follows, all from one sample in a study of blood T cells in healthy people across ages. TCRdb called the 5' RACE reads again in MiXCR, with one record for every CDR3 protein. The table shows about 930,000 distinct CDR3 sequences, with under 35% occurring only once. These data also featured in a second study, about T cells of mothers and their children.

Sequencing was carried out using blood. All receptors come from a woman aged 40 to 50 in good health. The CDR3 runs from the conserved cysteine through the conserved F or W. D genes are given only for firm matches.

v_gene | d_gene | CDR3aa
TRBV20-1 | . | CSASEKGGVLFF
TRBV6-5 | . | CASRPTVWTYNEQFF
TRBV7-6 | . | CASSSGAPEQFF
TRBV7-8 | . | CASSPAHGGGDTEAFF
TRBV29-1 | TRBD1 | CSAGTGGSVDTQYF
TRBV28 | . | CASSSSLALGEQYF
TRBV20-1 | TRBD2 | CSAGLVFPDNEQYF
TRBV4-1 | TRBD1 | CASRRPTGTGESPLHF
TRBV29-1 | . | CSVEDRSSPSSYNEQFF
TRBV27 | . | CASSSDSGANVLTF
TRBV11-1 | TRBD1 | CASSLRTGGNSPLHF
TRBV7-2 | TRBD1 | CASSFQGAQFGYTF
TRBV20-1 | . | CSASDTGRTPRPQHF
TRBV20-1 | . | CSAHTRATDTQYF
TRBV12-3/TRBV12-4 | . | CASILGGSGYTF
TRBV5-1 | TRBD1 | CASKWGQGEDGYTF